Listed below are T cell receptor beta chains from one sample, sequenced in a study of blood T cells in healthy people across ages. MiXCR was run by TCRdb on the 5' RACE reads, yielding one entry per CDR3 protein. The sample consists of roughly 2 million distinct CDR3 sequences, 49% of them appearing once. The sample comprised blood. These TCRs come from a woman in her thirties or forties in good health. Both conserved end residues are part of each CDR3. The order of the fields is J gene, V gene, CDR3 length, D gene, clone size, CDR3 protein, CDR3 DNA. The D gene is left open where the match is weak. The listing skips clone size in some rows; elsewhere it reads once, few, many or a size class.

J: TRBJ2-7
V: TRBV6-5
length: 13
D: TRBD1
size: -
CDR3: CASSHGTDYEQYF
DNA: TGTGCCAGCAGTCACGGGACAGATTACGAGCAGTACTTC

J: TRBJ2-7
V: TRBV27
length: 15
D: TRBD1
size: few
CDR3: CASSLSGQGADEQYF
DNA: TGTGCCAGCAGTTTATCGGGACAGGGGGCGGACGAGCAGTACTTC

J: TRBJ2-1
V: TRBV20-1
length: 11
D: -
size: -
CDR3: CSAEVYNEQFF
DNA: TGCAGTGCTGAAGTTTACAATGAGCAGTTCTTC

J: TRBJ2-3
V: TRBV5-1
length: 15
D: -
size: -
CDR3: CASSLRSVYTDTQYF
DNA: TGCGCCAGCAGCTTACGGTCAGTCTACACAGATACGCAGTATTTT

J: TRBJ2-7
V: TRBV28
length: 12
D: -
size: -
CDR3: CASSFYGYEQYF
DNA: TGTGCCAGCAGTTTTTACGGTTACGAGCAGTACTTC

J: TRBJ2-1
V: TRBV2
length: 18
D: TRBD1
size: -
CDR3: CASRGQGAVLGGINEQFF
DNA: TGTGCCAGCAGGGGACAGGGGGCCGTACTGGGTGGGATTAATGAGCAGTTCTTC

J: TRBJ2-6
V: TRBV20-1
length: 13
D: -
size: few
CDR3: CSASLAGANVLTF
DNA: TGCAGTGCTAGTTTAGCTGGGGCCAACGTCCTGACTTTC

J: TRBJ2-7
V: TRBV4-1
length: 16
D: TRBD2
size: -
CDR3: CASSQYPGLAAYEQYF
DNA: TGCGCCAGCAGCCAATACCCGGGACTAGCGGCCTACGAGCAGTACTTC

J: TRBJ2-1
V: TRBV28
length: 15
D: TRBD2
size: -
CDR3: CASSLSGGAGREQFF
DNA: TGTGCCAGCAGCCTCAGCGGGGGGGCCGGAAGGGAGCAGTTCTTC

J: TRBJ1-2
V: TRBV20-1
length: 13
D: -
size: -
CDR3: CSARGELGYGYTF
DNA: TGCAGTGCTAGAGGGGAGTTGGGCTATGGCTACACCTTC

J: TRBJ2-1
V: TRBV4-3
length: 14
D: -
size: few
CDR3: CASSQRGGRGEQFF
DNA: TGCGCCAGCAGCCAAAGGGGGGGCAGGGGAGAGCAGTTCTTC

J: TRBJ2-7
V: TRBV12-3/TRBV12-4
length: 15
D: TRBD1
size: few
CDR3: CASTAGQGLTYEQYF
DNA: TGTGCCAGCACCGCCGGACAGGGGCTCACCTACGAGCAGTACTTC

J: TRBJ2-3
V: TRBV15
length: 12
D: -
size: few
CDR3: CATSSLSDTQYF
DNA: TGTGCCACCAGCAGTTTGTCAGATACGCAGTATTTT

J: TRBJ2-1
V: TRBV5-1
length: 15
D: -
size: few
CDR3: CASSFGLTSYNEQFF
DNA: TGCGCCAGCAGCTTTGGACTGACAAGCTACAATGAGCAGTTCTTC

J: TRBJ2-1
V: TRBV20-1
length: 15
D: -
size: -
CDR3: CSARTDSRANGEQFF
DNA: TGCAGTGCTAGGACGGACAGTAGGGCTAACGGTGAGCAGTTCTTC

J: TRBJ1-5
V: TRBV20-1
length: 17
D: -
size: -
CDR3: CSAIFGHSVYSNQPQHF
DNA: TGCAGTGCTATATTCGGACACTCCGTTTATAGCAATCAGCCCCAGCATTTT

J: TRBJ2-5
V: TRBV5-1
length: 15
D: TRBD1
size: -
CDR3: CASSSDPTGLETQYF
DNA: TGCGCCAGCAGTTCTGACCCGACAGGGTTGGAGACCCAGTACTTC

J: TRBJ2-1
V: TRBV6-2/TRBV6-3
length: 15
D: -
size: -
CDR3: CASSKRLRGSNEQFF
DNA: TGTGCCAGCAGCAAACGCCTGAGGGGGAGCAATGAGCAGTTCTTC

J: TRBJ2-1
V: TRBV24-1
length: 16
D: -
size: -
CDR3: CATSDPRDRYYNEQFF
DNA: TGTGCCACCAGTGATCCCCGAGACAGGTATTACAATGAGCAGTTCTTC

J: TRBJ2-3
V: TRBV20-1
length: 10
D: -
size: few
CDR3: CSAHSTTQYF
DNA: TGCAGTGCCCACAGTACTACGCAGTATTTT

J: TRBJ2-1
V: TRBV28
length: 16
D: TRBD1
size: -
CDR3: CASSLTGQGPLNEQFF
DNA: TGTGCCAGCAGTTTAACCGGACAGGGGCCGCTCAATGAGCAGTTCTTC

J: TRBJ2-3
V: TRBV14
length: 16
D: -
size: -
CDR3: CASSLRSGGIIHTQYF
DNA: TGTGCCAGCAGCCTTCGGTCAGGGGGGATCATCCATACGCAGTATTTT

J: TRBJ2-5
V: TRBV6-5
length: 14
D: -
size: -
CDR3: CASSYFARPETQYF
DNA: TGTGCCAGCAGTTACTTCGCGCGACCAGAGACCCAGTACTTC

J: TRBJ2-3
V: TRBV12-5
length: 16
D: TRBD2
size: -
CDR3: CASGLGLAGVTDTQYF
DNA: TGCGCTAGTGGTTTGGGACTAGCGGGGGTCACAGATACGCAGTATTTT

J: TRBJ1-2
V: TRBV15
length: 13
D: -
size: few
CDR3: CATSEKTYYGYTF
DNA: TGTGCCACCAGCGAGAAGACCTACTATGGCTACACCTTC

J: TRBJ1-5
V: TRBV6-5
length: 18
D: -
size: -
CDR3: CASSYRNGTVESNQPQHF
DNA: TGTGCCAGCAGTTACAGAAACGGCACAGTGGAAAGCAATCAGCCCCAGCATTTT

J: TRBJ2-7
V: TRBV28
length: 14
D: -
size: -
CDR3: CASSPDNASDEQYF
DNA: TGTGCCAGCAGCCCAGATAACGCTAGCGACGAGCAGTACTTC

J: TRBJ1-2
V: TRBV6-1
length: 15
D: TRBD1
size: -
CDR3: CASSEAGQGVWGYTF
DNA: TGTGCCAGCAGTGAAGCGGGACAGGGCGTTTGGGGCTACACCTTC

J: TRBJ2-3
V: TRBV2
length: 16
D: -
size: -
CDR3: CAGSLLPGVGTDTQYF
DNA: TGTGCCGGCAGTCTACTTCCGGGAGTTGGTACAGATACGCAGTATTTT